These 21 T cell receptor beta chains were sequenced from one sample in a study of T cells in Graves' hyperthyroidism and ophthalmopathy. From RNA transcripts, TCR beta CDR3 regions were amplified. Researchers ran a first-round RT-PCR on the TCR CDR3 using the HTBI primer set. In TCRdb, the multiplex PCR reads were re-called with MiXCR into one record per CDR3 protein. The sample lists roughly 96,000 distinct CDR3 sequences; over 50% were seen once. The sequenced sample was blood. The receptors were gathered from a woman in her 40s with Graves' hyperthyroidism.

The table lists this clonotype with a count of one. V is TRBV10-3 and J is TRBJ2-7, with TRBD2 identical over 10 bases. The trim removed 4 bases at V and 3 bases at J, leaving 3 bases unmatched. Germline CDR1 ENHRY, CDR2 SYGVKD. The CDR3 runs 14 residues. CDR3 coding DNA: TGTGCCATCAGTGTCCCTAGCGGGGGCTACGAGCAGTACTTC. Translating it yields CAISVPSGGYEQYF.

This rearrangement joins TRBV7-8 to TRBJ2-5, with TRBD2 matching 10 bases. The V gene's germline CDR1 is SGHVS and CDR2 FQNEAQ. Trimming took 5 bases from V and 2 from J; bases not matched to a gene: 5. The CDR3 has 15 amino acids. The CDR3 DNA sequence: TGTGCCAGCAGCCCTAGCGGGAGCCGTCAAGAGACCCAGTACTTC. Translating it yields CASSPSGSRQETQYF.

The chain recombines TRBV2 with TRBJ2-5, with 8 bases that match TRBD2. After removal of 6 bases from V and 2 bases from J, the junction contained 5 bases not matched to a gene. Germline loops: CDR1 SNHLY, CDR2 FYNNEI. CDR3 length equals 14 residues. The CDR3 DNA follows: TGTGCCAGCAGCTTCGTAGCGGGACAAGAGACCCAGTACTTC. Translation gives CASSFVAGQETQYF.

In this sample, this clonotype turned up once. J is TRBJ1-5 and V is TRBV20-1, with D possibly being TRBD1 (6 bases). CDR1 is DFQATT and CDR2 is SNEGSKA in the germline V gene (reference sequence). This CDR3 spans 13 amino acids. The ends were cut back, 6 bases at V and 0 bases at J, with 9 bases in the middle. In DNA form, the CDR3 reads TGCAGTGCCAGCAGGGGTAGCAATCAGCCCCAGCATTTT. It codes for CSASRGSNQPQHF.

This clonotype was detected many times. The chain has TRBV19 and TRBJ2-2; 11 bases line up with TRBD2. Germline V gives CDR1 LNHDA, CDR2 SQIVND (reference sequence). V lost 4 bases to trimming and J lost 2 bases; unmatched junction nucleotides: 6. This CDR3 comprises 17 residues. The CDR3 loop reads CASSTIAGGPNTGELFF. The DNA of the CDR3 is TGTGCCAGTAGTACCATAGCGGGAGGGCCAAACACCGGGGAGCTGTTTTTT.

The chain recombines TRBV29-1 with TRBJ1-2; D gene uncertain. Germline V lookup: CDR1 SQVTM, CDR2 ANQGSEA. V was pared by 0 bases and J by 2 bases, with 22 bases between. The CDR3 extends over 18 amino acids. CDR3 nucleotide sequence: TGCAGCGTTGAAGATGGGGTCACCGGGAGAATCAGCAACTATGGCTACACCTTC. Translating it yields CSVEDGVTGRISNYGYTF.

This rearrangement joins TRBV11-2 to TRBJ1-6, with 8 bases that match TRBD1. The CDR3 totals 14 residues. Germline CDR1 SGHAT, CDR2 FQNNGV. Trimming took 3 bases from V and 8 from J; bases not matched to a gene: 3. The CDR3 bases are TGTGCCAGCAGCTTCGACAGGGGAGATTCACCCCTCCACTTT. Translation: CASSFDRGDSPLHF.

This clonotype was recorded at least ten times. The chain uses TRBV6-5 and TRBJ2-5; 7 nucleotides line up with TRBD2. The V gene's germline CDR1 is MNHEY and CDR2 SVGAGI. The V segment lost 6 bases and the J segment 5 bases; nucleotides outside the gene matches: 12. The CDR3 extends over 15 amino acids. The CDR3 DNA reads as TGTGCCAGCAGAGGGACTATCTCCCTTCTCGAGACCCAGTACTTC. This codes for CASRGTISLLETQYF.

The V call is TRBV7-2, the J call TRBJ2-4; 15 bases fit TRBD2. The CDR3 runs to 19 residues. The ends lost 3 bases at V and 2 bases at J; junction bases unmatched: 8. Germline loops: CDR1 SGHTA, CDR2 FQGNSA. The CDR3 coding sequence is TGTGCCAGCAGCTTGGAAGGACTAGCGGGAGGGCCTTCCAAAAACATTCAGTACTTC. Protein sequence: CASSLEGLAGGPSKNIQYF.

A single count supports this clonotype. The chain has TRBV2 and TRBJ2-5; D might be TRBD2 (6 bases). Per the germline V gene, CDR1 is SNHLY and CDR2 is FYNNEI. V lost 3 bases and J 6 bases, leaving 17 bases between the germline ends. The CDR3 is 15 residues long. The CDR3 coding sequence is TGTGCCAGCAGTGAGTTGGGGGGAGCCAAGAAGACCCAGTACTTC. As protein: CASSELGGAKKTQYF.

This clonotype showed up just once. CDR3 nucleotide sequence: TGTGCCAGCAGCTGGACAGGGGGTGGCAATCAGCCCCAGCATTTT. Amino acids: CASSWTGGGNQPQHF. The chain links TRBV13 to TRBJ1-5, with 10 bases identical to TRBD1. The CDR3 covers 15 residues. V shed 4 bases, J shed 2 bases, and the junction held 2 bases outside the gene matches. Germline V gives CDR1 PRHDT, CDR2 FYEKMQ (reference sequence).

The sample holds many counts of this clonotype. The chain is built from TRBV20-1 and TRBJ2-3, with D possibly matching TRBD2 (5 bases). The germline V gene encodes CDR1 DFQATT and CDR2 SNEGSKA (reference sequence). The CDR3 spans 15 residues. With 8 bases removed from V and 1 base from J, the gap between germline ends came to 19 bases. The CDR3 coding sequence is TGCAGTCCCGAGATTCAGAGCGGAGGCACAGATACGCAGTATTTT. It translates to CSPEIQSGGTDTQYF.

CDR3 DNA sequence: TGCAGTGCTAGGACAGGGCAGGCAACAGAGACCCAGTACTTC. It codes for CSARTGQATETQYF. This chain connects TRBV20-1 to TRBJ2-5, with TRBD1 matching 7 bases. There are 14 residues in the CDR3. Germline-derived CDR1 and CDR2 are DFQATT and SNEGSKA (reference sequence). With V trimmed by 3 bases and J by 4 bases, 8 bases remained unmatched.

The sample holds many counts of this clonotype. V is TRBV7-2 and J is TRBJ2-5; TRBD2 agrees at 10 bases. J lost 5 bases, V lost 1 base, and 10 bases had no gene match. Germline V lookup: CDR1 SGHTA, CDR2 FQGNSA. CDR3 length equals 17 residues. The CDR3 nucleotides are TGTGCCAGCAGCTTAGGCCTAGCGGGAGAACCCCGGGAGACCCAGTACTTC. Its protein is CASSLGLAGEPRETQYF.

This clonotype was detected a few times. The chain combines TRBV7-6 with TRBJ2-3; D ambiguous. Per the germline V gene, CDR1 is SGHVS and CDR2 is FNYEAQ. The V end was cut by 6 bases, the J end by 1 base, with 11 bases between. The CDR3 sequence is 14 residues long. The CDR3 is CASSLVLRTDTQYF. CDR3 coding DNA: TGTGCCAGCAGTTTGGTACTACGCACAGATACGCAGTATTTT.

This clonotype was found many times. The chain recombines TRBV7-2 with TRBJ2-5; 9 bases map to TRBD2. V trimming: 3 bases; J trimming: 3 bases; junction bases outside the gene matches: 5. CDR1 and CDR2 (germline): SGHTA, FQGNSA. The CDR3 extends over 15 amino acids. CDR3 sequence reads: CASSLSREGKETQYF. The CDR3 bases are TGTGCCAGCAGCTTGTCGCGGGAGGGAAAAGAGACCCAGTACTTC.

The chain links TRBV25-1 to TRBJ1-2; a weak D match, TRBD1 (6 bases). V was cut by 8 bases and J by 6 bases, with 22 bases left in between. The CDR3 is 15 amino acids. Germline CDR1 reads MGHDK; CDR2 reads SYGVNS. For the CDR3, the DNA is TGTGCCAGCGTGGCGGGGGCACCTTGGGTCCATGGCTACACCTTC. It is translated as CASVAGAPWVHGYTF.

This clonotype was found many times. The chain couples TRBV7-2 to TRBJ2-7; D call uncertain. Between the trimmed V and J ends, which lost 5 bases and 6 bases, there was a span of 14 bases. Looked up from germline, CDR1 is SGHTA and CDR2 is FQGNSA. There are 13 residues in the CDR3. The CDR3 loop reads CASSQDPGVEQYF. CDR3 DNA: TGTGCCAGCAGCCAAGACCCAGGAGTCGAGCAGTACTTC.

This chain uses TRBV29-1 with TRBJ2-2; tentative D call: TRBD2 (5 bases). Germline CDR1 SQVTM, CDR2 ANQGSEA. The CDR3 covers 12 residues. The V gene lost 8 bases and the J gene lost 4 bases, with 11 bases spanning the gap. CDR3 residues: CSLFTSTGELFF. The CDR3 DNA sequence: TGCAGCTTATTCACTAGCACCGGGGAGCTGTTTTTT.

This chain links TRBV29-1 with TRBJ2-5; TRBD1 aligns across 11 bases. CDR1 SQVTM and CDR2 ANQGSEA come from the germline V gene. The CDR3 extends over 14 amino acids. Trimming took 7 bases from V and 4 from J; bases not matched to a gene: 8. In nucleotides, the CDR3 is TGCAGCGCCAGACCCGGGACAGGGGGAGAGACCCAGTACTTC. The encoded protein is CSARPGTGGETQYF. The full variable domain, its missing parts supplied by reference TRBV29-1 and TRBJ2-5, is SAVISQKPSRDICQRGTSLTIQCQVDSQVTMMFWYRQQPGQSLTLIATANQGSEATYESGFVIDKFPISRPNLTFSTLTVSNMSPEDSSIYLCSARPGTGGETQYFGPGTRLLVL.

The chain employs TRBV10-3 and TRBJ2-5; 9 bases are a match to TRBD1. The trim removed 10 bases at V and 4 bases at J, leaving 7 bases unmatched. Germline CDR1 reads ENHRY; CDR2 reads SYGVKD. This CDR3 is 13 amino acids long. The CDR3 DNA sequence: TGTGCCACCGCCGGGACAGGGCGAGAGACCCAGTACTTC. It is translated as CATAGTGRETQYF.